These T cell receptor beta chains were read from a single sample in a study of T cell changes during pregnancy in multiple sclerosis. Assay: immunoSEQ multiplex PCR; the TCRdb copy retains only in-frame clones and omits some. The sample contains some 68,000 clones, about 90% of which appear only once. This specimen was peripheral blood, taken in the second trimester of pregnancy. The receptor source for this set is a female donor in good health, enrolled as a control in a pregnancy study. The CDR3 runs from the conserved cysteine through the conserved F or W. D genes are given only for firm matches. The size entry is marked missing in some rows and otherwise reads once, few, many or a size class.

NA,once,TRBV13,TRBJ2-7,CASSLTGLYEQYF,TGTGCCAGCAGCTTGACGGGATTGTACGAGCAGTACTTC
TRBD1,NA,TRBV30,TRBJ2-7,CAWSSGQGSYEQYF,TGTGCCTGGAGTTCGGGACAGGGGTCCTACGAGCAGTACTTC
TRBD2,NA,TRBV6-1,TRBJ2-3,CASSKAGTSGGATDTQYF,TGTGCCAGCAGTAAAGCCGGGACTAGCGGGGGGGCCACAGATACGCAGTATTTT
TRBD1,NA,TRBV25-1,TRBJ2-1,CASSGPGQRAYNEQFF,TGTGCCAGCAGTGGTCCGGGACAGAGGGCCTACAATGAGCAGTTCTTC
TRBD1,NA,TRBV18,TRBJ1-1,CASSTITGDTEAFF,TGTGCCAGCTCTACCATTACAGGGGACACTGAAGCTTTCTTT
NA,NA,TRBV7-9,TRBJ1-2,CASSPAGSGNYGYTF,TGTGCCAGCAGCCCCGCGGGCAGCGGTAACTATGGCTACACCTTC
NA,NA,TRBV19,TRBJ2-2,CASSSGLDTGELFF,TGTGCCAGTAGTTCGGGACTGGACACCGGGGAGCTGTTTTTT
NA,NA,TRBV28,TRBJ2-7,CASSYRERYEQYF,TGTGCCAGCAGCTACCGTGAGAGGTACGAGCAGTACTTC
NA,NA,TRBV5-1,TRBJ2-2,CASSLVYRDTGELFF,TGCGCCAGCAGCTTGGTTTACAGGGACACCGGGGAGCTGTTTTTT
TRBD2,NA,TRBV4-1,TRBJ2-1,CASSQGASGTAYNEQFF,TGCGCCAGCAGCCAAGGGGCTAGCGGGACGGCCTACAATGAGCAGTTCTTC
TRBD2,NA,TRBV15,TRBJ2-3,CATSPSGGREWESDTQYF,TGTGCCACCAGCCCTTCCGGAGGGAGGGAATGGGAGTCGGATACGCAGTATTTT
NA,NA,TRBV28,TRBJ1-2,CASSLPTRGYTF,TGTGCCAGCAGTTTACCCACTAGGGGCTACACCTTC
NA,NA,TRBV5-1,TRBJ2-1,CASSLGTGSSYNEQFF,TGCGCCAGCAGCTTAGGTACGGGGAGCTCCTACAATGAGCAGTTCTTC
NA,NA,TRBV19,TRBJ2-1,CASSIAGRGNEQFF,TGTGCCAGTAGTATTGCGGGCAGGGGAAATGAGCAGTTCTTC
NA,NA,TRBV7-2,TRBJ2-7,CASSLVGASYEQYF,TGTGCCAGCAGCTTAGTTGGGGCCTCCTACGAGCAGTACTTC
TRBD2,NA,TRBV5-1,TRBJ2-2,CASSTAGGPNTGELFF,TGCGCCAGCAGCACAGCGGGAGGGCCGAACACCGGGGAGCTGTTTTTT
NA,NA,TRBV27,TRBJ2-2,CASSYRAVGGELFF,TGTGCCAGCAGTTACAGGGCAGTGGGCGGGGAGCTGTTTTTT
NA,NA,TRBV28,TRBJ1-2,CASSLGRTDYGYTF,TGTGCCAGCAGTTTAGGTCGGACAGACTATGGCTACACCTTC
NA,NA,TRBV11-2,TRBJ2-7,CASSFGEDEQYF,TGTGCCAGCAGCTTCGGAGAGGACGAGCAGTACTTC
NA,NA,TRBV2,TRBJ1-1,CASSGTVNTEAFF,TGTGCCAGCAGTGGGACAGTAAACACTGAAGCTTTCTTT
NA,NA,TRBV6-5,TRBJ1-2,CASMTGVGGYTF,TGTGCCAGCATGACGGGAGTGGGTGGCTACACCTTC
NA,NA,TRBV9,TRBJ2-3,CASSVVPGLSTDTQYF,TGTGCCAGCAGCGTAGTCCCGGGTTTAAGCACAGATACGCAGTATTTT
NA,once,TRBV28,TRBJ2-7,CASTLAVSYEQYF,TGTGCCAGCACCCTAGCCGTTAGCTACGAGCAGTACTTC
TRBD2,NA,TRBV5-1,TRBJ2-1,CASSLIAGANEQFF,TGCGCCAGCAGCTTGATAGCGGGAGCCAATGAGCAGTTCTTC
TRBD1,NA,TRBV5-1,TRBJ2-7,CASSIGQGPPYEQYF,TGCGCCAGCAGCATTGGACAGGGGCCCCCCTACGAGCAGTACTTC
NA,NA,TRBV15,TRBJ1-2,CATSLVDRSGYTF,TGTGCCACCAGTCTAGTTGACAGGTCCGGCTACACCTTC
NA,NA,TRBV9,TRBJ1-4,CASSVAGYGEKLFF,TGTGCCAGCAGCGTAGCAGGGTACGGTGAAAAACTGTTTTTT
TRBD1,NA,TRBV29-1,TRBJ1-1,CSDYRGTEAFF,TGCAGCGACTACAGGGGGACTGAAGCTTTCTTT
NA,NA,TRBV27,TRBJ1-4,CASSFGRGGNEKLFF,TGTGCCAGCAGTTTCGGCCGGGGAGGGAATGAAAAACTGTTTTTT